Each of the 22 T cell receptor beta chains below was sequenced from the same sample in a study of T-cell reconstitution after alpha-beta-depleted transplantation in children. Unique molecular identifiers tagged the TCRbeta library. TCRdb processed the PCR reads anew with MiXCR; each CDR3 protein has one entry. The sample consists of about 900,000 distinct CDR3 sequences, about 29% of them appearing once. The sample was PBMCs, mostly from graft donor cells, taken 360 days after TCRalphabeta/CD19-depleted stem cell transplant. These receptors were taken from a boy under two years old who had a stem cell transplant for SCID, so the T cells may come from the graft donor.

J is TRBJ2-2 and V is TRBV9; D might be TRBD1 or TRBD2, each matching 6 bases. This CDR3 spans 17 amino acids. Germline loops: CDR1 SGDLS, CDR2 YYNGEE. The V end was cut by 0 bases, the J end by 3 bases, with 15 bases between. CDR3 nucleotides: TGTGCCAGCAGCGTAGAGGGGGGACTTTTCTACACCGGGGAGCTGTTTTTT. Translated, it gives CASSVEGGLFYTGELFF.

The CDR3 region has the DNA TGTGCCAGCAGCTTAGCCCCAGGGGTGGAAGAGACCCAGTACTTC. As protein: CASSLAPGVEETQYF. V gene TRBV7-9 combines with J gene TRBJ2-5; D is perhaps TRBD1 (6 bases). CDR3 length: 15 residues. V lost 0 bases and J 3 bases, leaving 11 bases between the germline ends. CDR1 and CDR2 from the germline V gene are SEHNR and FQNEAQ (reference sequence).

The chain joins TRBV30 to TRBJ2-1; D may be TRBD1 (6 bases). V dropped 2 bases and J dropped 0 bases, with 11 bases sitting between them. This CDR3 spans 15 amino acids. Germline lookup yields CDR1 GTSNPN and CDR2 SVGIG (reference sequence). DNA of the CDR3: TGTGCCTGGAGTAGGACAGTCTACTCCTACAATGAGCAGTTCTTC. Translated, it gives CAWSRTVYSYNEQFF.

This clonotype has only a few counts. V and J are TRBV27 and TRBJ2-5; perhaps D is TRBD1 or TRBD2 (6 bases each). This CDR3 spans 16 amino acids. In germline, CDR1 is MNHEY, CDR2 SMNVEV (reference sequence). The V gene lost 3 bases and the J gene lost 0 bases, with 14 bases spanning the gap. CDR3 region: CASSLWGDTYQETQYF. The DNA of the CDR3 is TGTGCCAGCAGTTTGTGGGGGGACACCTACCAAGAGACCCAGTACTTC.

The chain recombines TRBV6-2 or TRBV6-3 with TRBJ2-5; 11 bases align to TRBD2. CDR1 and CDR2 (germline): MNHEY, SVGEGT. The CDR3 runs 17 residues. The J segment lost 5 bases and the V segment lost 2 bases, leaving 10 bases of the junction unmatched. This chain's CDR3 is CASSYALSTSGVETQYF. CDR3 bases: TGTGCCAGCAGTTACGCCCTCTCGACTAGCGGGGTTGAGACCCAGTACTTC.

The chain has TRBV12-3 or TRBV12-4 and TRBJ2-5; 13 nucleotides match TRBD2. This CDR3 contains 16 residues. V gave up 3 bases and J gave up 2 bases; unmatched junction bases: 3. CDR3 nucleotides: TGTGCCAGCAGTTTCGGGGGACTAGCGGGACAAGAGACCCAGTACTTC. Encoded protein: CASSFGGLAGQETQYF.

This chain joins TRBV4-1 and TRBJ1-5; weak D call: TRBD1 (6 bases). V shed 0 bases and J shed 1 base, with 13 bases lying between them. The CDR3 loop spans 17 amino acids. Germline V gives CDR1 MGHRA, CDR2 YSYEKL. CDR3 residues: CASSQDGGLRSNQPQHF. The CDR3 DNA sequence: TGCGCCAGCAGCCAAGATGGGGGGCTCAGGAGCAATCAGCCCCAGCATTTT.

The chain has TRBV29-1 and TRBJ1-2; 7 bases align to TRBD1. Germline V lookup: CDR1 SQVTM, CDR2 ANQGSEA. The CDR3 covers 12 residues. The junction had 5 bases not matched to a gene; V was cut back by 2 bases and J by 8 bases. Here the CDR3 reads CSVERGHGGYTF. CDR3 DNA sequence: TGCAGCGTTGAAAGGGGGCATGGCGGCTACACCTTC.

The chain combines TRBV4-2 with TRBJ1-1; maybe TRBD1 (5 bases). V shed 6 bases and J shed 4 bases, with 15 bases lying between them. CDR1 LGHNA and CDR2 YNFKEQ come from the germline V gene. The CDR3 is 14 amino acids. Here the CDR3 reads CASRSMGGVTEAFF. The CDR3, as DNA: TGTGCCAGCAGGTCAATGGGGGGAGTCACTGAAGCTTTCTTT.

This clonotype came up a few times. The chain couples TRBV9 to TRBJ1-2, with TRBD1 matching 7 bases. This CDR3 is 20 amino acids long. Germline V CDR1 and CDR2: SGDLS, YYNGEE. J gave up 4 bases and V 0 bases, and 21 bases lay outside the gene matches. The CDR3 DNA reads as TGTGCCAGCAGCGTAGGTTTAAAGGGGGCCACCAGGGAGTTGGGCTATGGCTACACCTTC. It codes for CASSVGLKGATRELGYGYTF.

This clonotype has only a few counts. This rearrangement joins TRBV25-1 to TRBJ1-1, with 7 bases matching TRBD1. Germline V CDR1 and CDR2: MGHDK, SYGVNS. The trim removed 3 bases at V and 10 bases at J, leaving 8 bases unmatched. The CDR3 loop spans 13 amino acids. The CDR3: CASSDTPTGRAFF. CDR3 DNA: TGTGCCAGCAGTGATACCCCGACAGGGAGAGCTTTCTTT.

This rearrangement joins TRBV15 to TRBJ2-7; 9 bases align to TRBD1. This CDR3 comprises 15 residues. V shed 0 bases, J shed 7 bases, and the junction held 7 bases outside the gene matches. The germline V gene encodes CDR1 LNHNV and CDR2 YYDKDF (reference sequence). The DNA for the CDR3 is TGTGCCACCAGCAGAGAGGGGACAGGGTCTGAAGAGCAGTACTTC. Amino acids: CATSREGTGSEEQYF.

The V gene is TRBV20-1, the J gene TRBJ1-1; D is possibly TRBD1 (6 bases). The CDR3 contains 14 residues. V shed 0 bases and J shed 4 bases, with 12 bases lying between them. CDR1 is DFQATT, CDR2 SNEGSKA, per germline (reference sequence). CDR3 amino acids: CSARDLGASTEAFF. The CDR3 coding sequence is TGCAGTGCTAGAGATCTGGGGGCGAGCACTGAAGCTTTCTTT.

This clonotype was recorded a few times. The chain employs TRBV20-1 and TRBJ2-7; the match to TRBD2 covers 12 bases. This CDR3 has 16 residues. Germline V CDR1 and CDR2: DFQATT, SNEGSKA (reference sequence). J gave up 3 bases and V 2 bases, and 8 bases lay outside the gene matches. CDR3 amino acids: CSARRVTSGGGYEQYF. Written as DNA, the CDR3 is TGCAGTGCTAGAAGGGTGACTAGCGGGGGAGGCTACGAGCAGTACTTC.

The sample holds a few counts of this clonotype. V is TRBV9 and J is TRBJ2-1, with a possible D match to TRBD1 (6 bases). Germline V CDR1 and CDR2: SGDLS, YYNGEE. V was shortened by 4 bases and J by 4 bases, with 15 bases between the two germline ends. The CDR3 extends over 15 amino acids. CDR3 amino acids: CASSLLGQEYNEQFF. CDR3 nucleotide sequence: TGTGCCAGCAGCCTCCTGGGACAAGAGTACAATGAGCAGTTCTTC.

The chain couples TRBV11-3 to TRBJ2-2; the D gene is possibly TRBD1 (5 bases). V lost 1 base, J lost 0 bases, and 12 bases lay in between. Germline CDR1 reads SGHNT; CDR2 reads YENEEA. The CDR3 length is 17 residues. The CDR3 bases are TGTGCCAGCAGCTTAGGGGGCGGAATCGCGAACACCGGGGAGCTGTTTTTT. It codes for CASSLGGGIANTGELFF.

There are a few counts of this clonotype. The chain recombines TRBV15 with TRBJ2-1; D possibly corresponds to TRBD2 (5 bases). Germline V lookup: CDR1 LNHNV, CDR2 YYDKDF (reference sequence). CDR3 length: 15 residues. The ends were cut back, 0 bases at V and 12 bases at J, with 18 bases in the middle. The CDR3 protein is CATSRDSPTTTGQFF. The DNA of the CDR3 is TGTGCCACCAGCAGAGATTCCCCCACGACTACCGGGCAGTTCTTC.

The gene calls are TRBV12-3 or TRBV12-4 and TRBJ1-5, with a possible D match to TRBD1 (6 bases). V was pared by 3 bases and J by 2 bases, with 11 bases between. The CDR3 covers 15 residues. The CDR3 coding sequence is TGTGCCAGCAGTTTTAGGTCAGGGGGCAATCAGCCCCAGCATTTT. It translates to CASSFRSGGNQPQHF.

The gene calls are TRBV12-1 and TRBJ1-4; the listed D gene, TRBD1, was not tested against the DNA. TRBV12-1 is recorded as a pseudogene. CDR3 size: 15 residues. CDR3 region: CASSFSGGRNEKLFF. The DNA for the CDR3 is TGTGCCAGCAGCTTTTCAGGGGGCAGGAATGAAAAACTGTTTTTT.

The gene calls are TRBV4-1 and TRBJ2-3; D perhaps matches TRBD1 (6 bases). V gave up 0 bases and J gave up 0 bases, with 16 bases separating them. The CDR3 sequence is 18 residues long. Germline V gene sequence: CDR1 MGHRA, CDR2 YSYEKL. CDR3 sequence: CASSQDPTGTTSTDTQYF. CDR3 DNA sequence: TGCGCCAGCAGCCAAGACCCTACGGGGACAACAAGCACAGATACGCAGTATTTT.

The rearrangement joins TRBV27 to TRBJ2-2, with unresolved D. The length of the CDR3 is 13 residues. The germline gives CDR1 MNHEY, CDR2 SMNVEV (reference sequence). Trimming left V 4 bases short and J 5 bases short, with 8 bases between. The CDR3 DNA reads TGTGCCAGCAGTTCCGTTAAGACCGGGGAGCTGTTTTTT. Translation: CASSSVKTGELFF.

As DNA, the CDR3 is TGTGCCACCAGTGACCCTGCCAGGAACACTGAAGCTTTCTTT. It encodes CATSDPARNTEAFF. This chain joins TRBV24-1 and TRBJ1-1; no clear D. The CDR3 runs 14 residues. Looked up from germline, CDR1 is KGHDR and CDR2 is SFDVKD. Between the trimmed V and J ends, which lost 4 bases and 1 base, there was a span of 9 bases.